This T cell receptor (beta chain) is drawn from a study of blood T cells in healthy people across ages. General study points: PBMCs left unsorted prevented a conclusive naive versus antigen-experienced comparison.

This CDR3 spans 17 amino acids. Unmatched junction bases numbered 10, after V lost 5 bases and J lost 1 base. Germline CDR1 SGHVS, CDR2 FNYEAQ. Primers used in a second PCR of roughly 7 to 12 cycles were a sample-barcoded 5' primer and a J-beta primer mix. TCRdb reprocessed the 5' RACE reads with MiXCR, giving one entry per CDR3 protein. The top ten hold more than 6% of the sample, which has 1.5 million to 2 million distinct CDR3 sequences, approximately 28% seen once. In regard to this clonotype: Its antigen is not identified.

The chain joins TRBV7-6 to TRBJ2-5, with TRBD2 identical over 10 bases. Sequencing used blood. The sequence was collected from a woman aged 30 to 39 in good health. CDR3 in DNA: TGTGCCAGCAGCCCAAGGGTAGCGGGGGGCCTCCAAGAGACCCAGTACTTC. Protein: CASSPRVAGGLQETQYF.